The 14 T cell receptor beta chains below were found in one sample sequenced in a study of blood T cell repertoires in COVID-19. Assay used: immunoSEQ multiplex PCR; TCRdb lists only in-frame clones, some missing. This sample has 110,000 or so clones; around 90% occur once, and the top ten carry 4.6%. The material sequenced was peripheral blood. The receptors here all came from a woman in her forties or fifties with acute or convalescent COVID-19.

The V gene is TRBV9, the J gene TRBJ2-2, with D maybe TRBD1 (6 bases). The V gene's germline CDR1 is SGDLS and CDR2 YYNGEE. V shed 5 bases and J shed 2 bases, with 16 bases lying between them. The CDR3 runs 16 residues. CDR3 protein: CASSALGAINTGELFF. CDR3 sequence (DNA): TGTGCCAGCAGTGCCTTGGGGGCCATAAACACCGGGGAGCTGTTTTTT.

The J gene is TRBJ2-2, the V gene TRBV24-1; 11 bases fit TRBD1. This CDR3 spans 17 amino acids. The trim removed 1 base at V and 3 bases at J, leaving 3 bases unmatched. Germline V gives CDR1 KGHDR, CDR2 SFDVKD. CDR3 sequence (DNA): TGTGCCACCAGTGATTTCCCGGACAGGGGGCACACCGGGGAGCTGTTTTTT. Protein: CATSDFPDRGHTGELFF.

The gene calls are TRBV6-5 and TRBJ1-2; 9 bases line up with TRBD1. J lost 0 bases, V lost 2 bases, and 4 bases had no gene match. Germline V lookup: CDR1 MNHEY, CDR2 SVGAGI. This CDR3 has 16 amino acids. The CDR3: CASSYDGQGTNYGYTF. The CDR3 DNA reads TGTGCCAGCAGTTACGATGGACAGGGGACTAACTATGGCTACACCTTC.

V gene TRBV5-8 combines with J gene TRBJ1-6; D gene unclear. V dropped 5 bases and J dropped 10 bases, with 10 bases sitting between them. CDR1 is SGHTS, CDR2 YDEGEE, per germline. The CDR3 sequence is 12 residues long. The CDR3 region is CASSFLRSPLHF. The CDR3 DNA is TGTGCCAGCAGTTTCCTAAGATCACCCCTCCACTTT. Together with reference TRBV5-8 and TRBJ1-6, the CDR3 gives the full variable domain: EAGVTQSPTHLIKTRGQQATLRCSPISGHTSVYWYQQALGLGLQFLLWYDEGEERNRGNFPPRFSGRQFPNYSSELNVNALELEDSALYLCASSFLRSPLHFGNGTRLTVT.

The V gene is TRBV6-5, the J gene TRBJ2-5, with 7 bases aligning to TRBD2. Germline CDR1 reads MNHEY; CDR2 reads SVGAGI. The J segment lost 4 bases and the V segment lost 6 bases, leaving 11 bases of the junction unmatched. The CDR3 sequence is 15 residues long. In nucleotides, the CDR3 is TGTGCCAGCAGCCAAGGGGAGGCTAGCGGAGAGACCCAGTACTTC. Protein product: CASSQGEASGETQYF.

The chain carries TRBV5-6 and TRBJ1-4, with 7 nucleotides matching TRBD1. V was pared by 4 bases and J by 5 bases, with 8 bases of the junction left unmatched. Germline CDR1 is SGHDT and CDR2 is YYEEEE. This CDR3 spans 15 amino acids. CDR3 nucleotides: TGTGCCAGCAGCCTGAACAGGGGAGGAAATGAAAAACTGTTTTTT. Translated: CASSLNRGGNEKLFF.

V is TRBV24-1 and J is TRBJ1-5, with D perhaps matching TRBD1 (5 bases). V was clipped by 6 bases and J by 4 bases, with 12 bases between them. Looked up from germline, CDR1 is KGHDR and CDR2 is SFDVKD. The CDR3 length is 14 residues. CDR3: CATSQTASNQPQHF. The CDR3 DNA follows: TGTGCCACCAGTCAGACAGCGTCGAATCAGCCCCAGCATTTT.

This clone occurred a few times. The rearrangement links TRBV6-5 to TRBJ1-1, with D tentatively TRBD1 (5 bases). The CDR3 extends over 14 amino acids. The germline V gene has CDR1 MNHEY and CDR2 SVGAGI. V was pared by 6 bases and J by 1 base, with 12 bases between. As DNA, the CDR3 is TGTGCCAGCAGGCCCCTGGGGCAGAACACTGAAGCTTTCTTT. It translates to CASRPLGQNTEAFF.

This chain joins TRBV29-1 and TRBJ1-2; 11 bases align to TRBD1. The ends lost 6 bases at V and 4 bases at J; junction bases unmatched: 7. Germline V lookup: CDR1 SQVTM, CDR2 ANQGSEA. CDR3 length: 14 residues. Written as DNA, the CDR3 is TGCAGCGTACGGACAGGGGGCGTTTTCTATGGCTACACCTTC. Translating it yields CSVRTGGVFYGYTF.

The V gene is TRBV19, the J gene TRBJ1-5, with TRBD1 as a possible D gene (5 bases). Trimming took off 4 bases at V and 9 bases at J, with 16 bases between the two ends. There are 14 residues in the CDR3. In germline, CDR1 is LNHDA, CDR2 SQIVND (reference sequence). CDR3 in DNA: TGTGCCAGTAGTACCGACAGAGCCTATGGGCCCCAGCATTTT. Encoded protein: CASSTDRAYGPQHF.

On this clone itself: Other nucleotide sequences from this sample produce the same CDR3. This sequence joins TRBV5-1 and TRBJ1-2; D uncertain. The germline CDR1 and CDR2 sequences are SGHRS and YFSETQ. V gave up 0 bases and J gave up 2 bases, with 5 bases separating them. The CDR3 has 13 amino acids. The CDR3 bases are TGCGCCAGCAGCTTGGGGGCGAACTATGGCTACACCTTC. This translates into CASSLGANYGYTF.

This clone is a singleton in its sample. This chain links TRBV15 with TRBJ2-5, with D unclear. V was cut by 5 bases and J by 5 bases, with 18 bases left in between. This CDR3 is built from 15 residues. Germline V gene data show CDR1 as LNHNV and CDR2 as YYDKDF (reference sequence). The CDR3 loop reads CATSPPSVSSETQYF. CDR3 nucleotides: TGTGCCACCAGCCCACCAAGCGTATCCTCCGAGACCCAGTACTTC.

This clone was found a few times. The chain joins TRBV7-9 to TRBJ1-2; D unresolved. Germline V gene data show CDR1 as SEHNR and CDR2 as FQNEAQ (reference sequence). Trimming took off 1 base at V and 6 bases at J, with 9 bases between the two ends. CDR3 size: 13 residues. The CDR3 nucleotides read TGTGCCAGCAGCTTAGACAGATTTGATGGCTACACCTTC. Translating gives CASSLDRFDGYTF. The full variable domain, with the rest looked up from reference TRBV7-9 and TRBJ1-2, is DTGVSQNPRHKITKRGQNVTFRCDPISEHNRLYWYRQTLGQGPEFLTYFQNEAQLEKSRLLSDRFSAERPKGSFSTLEIQRTEQGDSAMYLCASSLDRFDGYTFGSGTRLTVV.

This clone was detected once. This chain uses TRBV18 with TRBJ2-3; 12 bases are shared with TRBD2. V shed 3 bases, J shed 7 bases, and the junction held 5 bases outside the gene matches. This CDR3 has 15 residues. CDR1 and CDR2 from the germline V gene are KGHSH and LQKENI. DNA of the CDR3: TGTGCCAGCTCACCGCCTAGCGGGAGGGGACATACGCAGTATTTT. It specifies CASSPPSGRGHTQYF.